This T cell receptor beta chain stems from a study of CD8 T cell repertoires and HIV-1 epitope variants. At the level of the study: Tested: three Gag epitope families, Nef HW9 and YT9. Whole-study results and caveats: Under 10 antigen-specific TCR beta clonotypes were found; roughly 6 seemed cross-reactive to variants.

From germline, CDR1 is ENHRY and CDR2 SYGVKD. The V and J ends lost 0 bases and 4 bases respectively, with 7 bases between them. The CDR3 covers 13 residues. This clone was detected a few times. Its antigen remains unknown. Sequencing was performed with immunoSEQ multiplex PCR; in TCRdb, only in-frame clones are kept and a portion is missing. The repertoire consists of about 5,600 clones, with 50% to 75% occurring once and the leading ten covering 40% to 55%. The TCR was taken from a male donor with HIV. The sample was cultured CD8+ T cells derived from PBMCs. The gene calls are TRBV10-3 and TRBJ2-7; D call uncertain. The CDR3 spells CAISESEYYEQYF. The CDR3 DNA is TGTGCCATCAGTGAGTCGGAGTATTACGAGCAGTACTTC.